These 7 T cell receptor beta chains came from one sample sequenced in a study of post-analysis software for immune sequencing data. Study conclusions and caveats: TRBV5-6, TRBV5-1 and TRBV20-1 were among a few TRBV segments more frequent in patients than controls.

The TCR beta cDNA libraries contained unique molecular identifiers. TCRdb ran MiXCR on the PCR reads and lists one entry per CDR3 protein. This sample carries about 820,000 distinct CDR3 sequences, around 50% of them seen once, and the ten largest clones take approximately 4.4%. For these TCRs, the target antigens are not known. The sequencing sample was made of blood. The receptor set was obtained from a girl aged 10 to 17 with multiple sclerosis.

This clonotype has only a few counts. This sequence joins TRBV6-1 and TRBJ2-4; the D gene could be TRBD1 or TRBD2 (6 bases each). The J call may not be correct, given that the DNA end is closer to TRBJ2-7. The CDR3 is 14 residues long. Germline V gene lookup returns CDR1 MNHNS and CDR2 SASEGT. CDR3 DNA: TGTGCCAGCAGTGATGCGGGACATAACTACGAGCAGTACTTC. This codes for CASSDAGHNYEQYF.

In this sample, this clonotype turned up a few times. V and J are TRBV12-3 or TRBV12-4 and TRBJ1-2; possible D gene TRBD1, 6 bases. This CDR3 comprises 13 residues. The ends were cut back, 5 bases at V and 5 bases at J, with 12 bases in the middle. Here the CDR3 reads CASSVGQQYGYTF. The CDR3 DNA sequence: TGTGCCAGCAGTGTGGGACAACAGTATGGCTACACCTTC.

V gene TRBV12-3 or TRBV12-4 combines with J gene TRBJ1-2, with D unclear. V shed 2 bases and J shed 2 bases, with 12 bases lying between them. CDR3 length: 15 residues. CDR3 in amino acids: CASSLRASTNYGYTF. The CDR3 DNA follows: TGTGCCAGCAGTTTACGGGCATCGACCAACTATGGCTACACCTTC.

This clonotype has more than one count but fewer than ten. This chain links TRBV12-3 or TRBV12-4 with TRBJ1-2; D is ambiguous. The CDR3 contains 12 residues. V gave up 3 bases and J gave up 4 bases, with 6 bases separating them. CDR3: CASSLLGYGYTF. Written as DNA, the CDR3 is TGTGCCAGCAGTTTGCTAGGCTATGGCTACACCTTC.

The chain is built from TRBV7-3 and TRBJ2-1; the D gene is possibly TRBD2 (6 bases). The length of the CDR3 is 15 residues. The V end was cut by 1 base, the J end by 2 bases, with 9 bases between. The germline V gene has CDR1 SGHTA and CDR2 FQGTGA. This chain's CDR3 is CASSLMTGAYNEQFF. CDR3 coding DNA: TGTGCCAGCAGCTTAATGACGGGGGCCTACAATGAGCAGTTCTTC.

This clonotype was seen more than once but under ten times. The rearrangement uses TRBV7-9 and TRBJ2-1; 9 bases line up with TRBD2. The germline V gene encodes CDR1 SEHNR and CDR2 FQNEAQ (reference sequence). V was pared by 5 bases and J by 0 bases, with 11 bases of the junction left unmatched. This CDR3 contains 18 residues. The CDR3 coding sequence is TGTGCCAGCAGCCCAAAGGGGAGCGGGAGGAACTCCTACAATGAGCAGTTCTTC. This translates into CASSPKGSGRNSYNEQFF.

This clonotype was counted a few times. The rearrangement joins TRBV20-1 to TRBJ1-2; D not certain. V was clipped by 0 bases and J by 8 bases, with 7 bases between them. CDR1 is DFQATT and CDR2 is SNEGSKA in the germline V gene (reference sequence). CDR3 length: 11 amino acids. CDR3 bases: TGCAGTGCTAGAGATCGACGGGGCTACACCTTC. It specifies CSARDRRGYTF.